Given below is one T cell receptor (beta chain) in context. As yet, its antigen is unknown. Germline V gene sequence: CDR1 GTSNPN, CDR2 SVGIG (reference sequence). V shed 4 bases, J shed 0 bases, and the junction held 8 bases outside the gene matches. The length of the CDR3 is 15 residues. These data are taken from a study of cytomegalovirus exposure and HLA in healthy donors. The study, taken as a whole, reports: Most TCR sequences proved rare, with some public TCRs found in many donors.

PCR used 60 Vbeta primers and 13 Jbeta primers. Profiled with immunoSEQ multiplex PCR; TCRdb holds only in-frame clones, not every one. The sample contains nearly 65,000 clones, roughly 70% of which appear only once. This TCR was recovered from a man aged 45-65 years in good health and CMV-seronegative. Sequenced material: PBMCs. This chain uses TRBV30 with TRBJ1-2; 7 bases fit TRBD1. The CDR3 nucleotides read TGTGCCTGGACGCCGGGACAGATAGCTAACTATGGCTACACCTTC. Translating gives CAWTPGQIANYGYTF.